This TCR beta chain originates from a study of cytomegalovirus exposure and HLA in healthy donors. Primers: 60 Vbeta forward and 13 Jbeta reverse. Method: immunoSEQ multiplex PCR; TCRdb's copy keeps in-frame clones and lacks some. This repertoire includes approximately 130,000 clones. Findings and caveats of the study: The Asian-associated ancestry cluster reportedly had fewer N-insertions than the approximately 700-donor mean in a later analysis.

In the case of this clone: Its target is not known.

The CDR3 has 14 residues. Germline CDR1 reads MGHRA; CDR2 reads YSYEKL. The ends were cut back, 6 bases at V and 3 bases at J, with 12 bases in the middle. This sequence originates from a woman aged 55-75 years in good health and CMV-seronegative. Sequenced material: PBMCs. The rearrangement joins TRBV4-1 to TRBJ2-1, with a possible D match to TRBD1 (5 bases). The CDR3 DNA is TGCGCCAGCAGATGGCAGGGCAACTACAATGAGCAGTTCTTC. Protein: CASRWQGNYNEQFF.